One TCR beta chain is described in this entry. Its antigen is currently unknown. The sample originates from a study of shared clonotypes between healthy human individuals. Points from the study as a whole: Memory subsets generally showed smaller estimated richness than naive subsets did. The generation probabilities recorded for non-shared clonotypes fell below those of clonotypes shared by all four donors.

The authors split each subset's genomic DNA evenly across several immunoSEQ plates. The table came from immunoSEQ multiplex PCR; TCRdb's copy has only in-frame clones and leaves some out. Counted here are approximately 1.5 million clones, 95% to 99% occurring once; the ten biggest clones make up about 0.42%. Germline CDR1 is SNHLY and CDR2 is FYNNEI. The CDR3 is 17 residues long. V shed 8 bases and J 4 bases; nucleotides not matched to a gene: 11. This TCR was recovered from a man in his thirties or forties in good health. Sequencing input: naive CD4+ T cells sorted from blood. Subset indicated: CD45RA+ positively selected. The chain carries TRBV2 and TRBJ2-1; 13 nucleotides line up with TRBD2. The CDR3 sequence: CASAGGTSGDLYNEQFF. CDR3 bases: TGTGCCAGCGCTGGTGGGACTAGCGGGGATTTATACAATGAGCAGTTCTTC.